The clone carrying this T cell receptor (beta chain) was detected only once. The antigen is undetermined. There are 16 residues in the CDR3. Germline CDR1 MNHEY, CDR2 SVGAGI. Trimming cost V 4 bases and J 2 bases, with 17 bases left between them. Naive-designated CD8 cells lacked CD45RO, were positively enriched for CCR7, and omitted terminally differentiated effector memory CD45RA+ cells. This specimen comes from a study of shared clonotypes between healthy human individuals. Here immunoSEQ multiplex PCR was the method, and the copy in TCRdb shows in-frame clones only, minus some. The table shows about 700,000 clones, with about 92% occurring only once. Overall study results and limits: Collection of samples was limited to blood; tissue repertoires likely differ.

This TCR came from a man aged 25-40 years in good health. The sequencing input was naive CD8+ T cells sorted from blood. The J gene is TRBJ1-2, the V gene TRBV6-5; D call uncertain. The CDR3 DNA reads TGTGCCAGCAGTTCCCGAGAGCCAGTCCTAAACTATGGCTACACCTTC. It encodes CASSSREPVLNYGYTF.